This is a list of T cell receptor beta chains from one sample in a study of identical twins. TCRdb passed the 5' RACE reads through MiXCR, listing each CDR3 protein once. This sample has more than 400,000 distinct CDR3 sequences; 13% to 15% occur once, and the top ten carry roughly 0.43%. This sample was also put to use in a study of yellow fever vaccine responses in identical twins.

Sequencing used CD4+ T cells sorted from blood. All receptors derive from a woman aged 18-29 years in good health. Both conserved end residues are part of each CDR3. The order of the fields is J gene, D gene, clone size, V gene, CDR3 protein, CDR3 DNA. D genes are given only for firm matches. The size entry is marked missing in some rows and otherwise reads once, few, many or a size class.

TRBJ2-1,TRBD2,few,TRBV18,CASSPPAGTAYNEQFF,TGTGCCAGCTCACCACCAGCGGGGACCGCCTACAATGAGCAGTTCTTC
TRBJ2-1,TRBD1,.,TRBV11-1,CASSLATTGTGGRNEQFF,TGTGCCAGCAGCCTTGCCACCACCGGGACAGGGGGTCGCAATGAGCAGTTCTTC
TRBJ2-3,.,few,TRBV6-5,CASSSLGSKVDTQYF,TGTGCCAGCAGTTCCCTGGGATCCAAGGTGGATACGCAGTATTTT
TRBJ2-6,.,.,TRBV28,CASSPRKLSGANVLTF,TGTGCCAGCAGCCCCAGGAAACTCTCTGGGGCCAACGTCCTGACTTTC
TRBJ2-7,TRBD1,few,TRBV11-1,CASSHGQGSSYEQYF,TGTGCCAGCAGCCACGGACAGGGGTCCTCCTACGAGCAGTACTTC
TRBJ1-5,.,many,TRBV12-3/TRBV12-4,CASSYGGGNQPQHF,TGTGCCAGCAGTTACGGAGGGGGGAATCAGCCCCAGCATTTT
TRBJ2-1,.,few,TRBV14,CASSRLGGGNYNEQFF,TGTGCCAGCAGCCGCCTTGGCGGCGGGAACTACAATGAGCAGTTCTTC
TRBJ1-2,.,.,TRBV14,CASSQMGRQNYGYTF,TGTGCCAGCAGCCAGATGGGACGGCAAAACTATGGCTACACCTTC
TRBJ1-4,TRBD1,.,TRBV7-9,CASSGGTGDEKLFF,TGTGCCAGCAGCGGGGGGACAGGGGATGAAAAACTGTTTTTT
TRBJ2-3,TRBD1,few,TRBV4-2,CASSLGQGSDTQYF,TGTGCCAGCAGCCTTGGACAGGGATCAGATACGCAGTATTTT
TRBJ1-2,.,few,TRBV12-3/TRBV12-4,CASSPGPVIYGYTF,TGTGCCAGCAGTCCCGGGCCAGTTATTTATGGCTACACCTTC
TRBJ1-5,.,.,TRBV10-3,CAISDLGANQPQHF,TGTGCCATCAGTGATTTGGGGGCGAATCAGCCCCAGCATTTT
TRBJ1-1,.,.,TRBV5-6,CASSMKGNTEAFF,TGTGCCAGCAGCATGAAGGGGAACACTGAAGCTTTCTTT
TRBJ2-1,TRBD1,many,TRBV5-1,CASRPNDPGTGRRNEQFF,TGCGCCAGCAGACCCAACGATCCGGGGACAGGGAGGCGCAATGAGCAGTTCTTC
TRBJ1-1,.,.,TRBV5-5,CASSADWQAGYTEAFF,TGTGCCAGCAGCGCGGACTGGCAAGCCGGCTACACTGAAGCTTTCTTT
TRBJ1-4,TRBD1,.,TRBV7-9,CASSPGGPRGVKLFF,TGTGCCAGCAGCCCGGGTGGACCCAGGGGGGTAAAACTGTTTTTT
TRBJ2-1,.,few,TRBV20-1,CSARMSYNEQFF,TGCAGTGCCCGAATGTCCTACAATGAGCAGTTCTTC
TRBJ2-3,.,.,TRBV20-1,CSASDRNTDTQYF,TGCAGTGCTAGTGATAGAAACACAGATACGCAGTATTTT
TRBJ1-4,.,few,TRBV3-1,CASSQDLVAGGEKLFF,TGTGCCAGCAGCCAAGATCTTGTGGCCGGAGGGGAAAAACTGTTTTTT
TRBJ1-1,.,few,TRBV4-1,CASSRGGTLFF,TGCGCCAGCAGCCGAGGAGGGACGCTTTTCTTT
TRBJ1-2,.,few,TRBV20-1,CSARSDKGGILGYTF,TGCAGTGCTAGAAGTGATAAGGGGGGAATCTTGGGCTACACCTTC
TRBJ2-1,.,few,TRBV7-9,CASSLNRVSSYNEQFF,TGTGCCAGCAGCTTAAACAGGGTGAGCTCCTACAATGAGCAGTTCTTC
TRBJ2-3,TRBD2,.,TRBV6-2/TRBV6-3,CASSSVAGSTDTQYF,TGTGCCAGCAGTTCCGTAGCGGGATCCACAGATACGCAGTATTTT
TRBJ2-1,TRBD2,few,TRBV5-1,CASSETGGTTSYNEQFF,TGCGCCAGCAGCGAGACCGGGGGGACGACATCCTACAATGAGCAGTTCTTC
TRBJ2-5,.,.,TRBV20-1,CSATPLLTDKETQYF,TGCAGTGCTACTCCGCTATTAACGGACAAAGAGACCCAGTACTTC
TRBJ1-5,.,few,TRBV16,CASSQWVSKQPQHF,TGTGCCAGCAGCCAATGGGTATCCAAGCAGCCCCAGCATTTT
TRBJ2-2,TRBD2,.,TRBV5-4,CASSSAGLAGNTGELFF,TGTGCCAGCAGTTCCGCCGGACTAGCGGGGAACACCGGGGAGCTGTTTTTT
TRBJ1-4,TRBD1,.,TRBV5-1,CASSLAPGQGFSNEKLFF,TGCGCCAGCAGCTTGGCCCCGGGACAGGGGTTTTCTAATGAAAAACTGTTTTTT
TRBJ1-1,TRBD1,.,TRBV11-2,CASRDRENTEAFF,TGTGCCAGCCGGGACAGGGAGAACACTGAAGCTTTCTTT
TRBJ2-3,TRBD2,.,TRBV12-3/TRBV12-4,CASSRLLAGSDTQYF,TGTGCCAGCAGCCGCTTGCTAGCGGGATCGGATACGCAGTATTTT
TRBJ2-2,.,few,TRBV7-8,CASSLGPANTGELFF,TGTGCCAGCAGCTTAGGTCCAGCGAACACCGGGGAGCTGTTTTTT
TRBJ2-1,.,.,TRBV5-1,CASSWGALDNEQFF,TGCGCCAGCAGCTGGGGGGCTTTAGACAATGAGCAGTTCTTC
TRBJ2-7,TRBD2,few,TRBV27,CASSLVPSGAYEQYF,TGTGCCAGCAGTTTAGTTCCTAGCGGGGCCTACGAGCAGTACTTC
TRBJ1-1,TRBD1,.,TRBV5-1,CASSLAGDRGTEAFF,TGCGCCAGCAGCTTGGCCGGGGACAGGGGCACTGAAGCTTTCTTT
TRBJ2-1,TRBD2,.,TRBV29-1,CSVESGGGYNEQFF,TGCAGCGTAGAGAGCGGGGGGGGGTACAATGAGCAGTTCTTC
TRBJ2-5,TRBD2,few,TRBV5-6,CASSPPLAGQETQYF,TGTGCCAGCAGCCCCCCATTAGCGGGCCAAGAGACCCAGTACTTC
TRBJ2-7,.,few,TRBV28,CATSLLAEQYF,TGTGCCACCAGTTTATTAGCCGAGCAGTACTTC
TRBJ1-5,.,.,TRBV6-1,CASSPRQDSYQPQHF,TGTGCCAGCAGCCCGAGACAGGATTCGTATCAGCCCCAGCATTTT
TRBJ2-3,.,few,TRBV2,CASGTNADTQYF,TGTGCCAGCGGGACGAACGCAGATACGCAGTATTTT
TRBJ2-7,.,few,TRBV5-1,CASSPQTRRVSYEQYF,TGCGCCAGCAGCCCTCAAACACGGAGGGTTTCCTACGAGCAGTACTTC
TRBJ2-3,.,.,TRBV6-1,CASRARGSTDTQYF,TGTGCCAGCAGGGCGAGGGGAAGCACAGATACGCAGTATTTT
TRBJ1-4,.,.,TRBV20-1,CSASAGVTNEKLFF,TGCAGTGCCTCAGCCGGCGTGACTAATGAAAAACTGTTTTTT
TRBJ2-5,.,few,TRBV11-2,CASSLVGPETQYF,TGTGCCAGCAGCTTAGTGGGGCCAGAGACCCAGTACTTC
TRBJ2-1,.,.,TRBV14,CASSQSEWGLSSYNEQFF,TGTGCCAGCAGCCAAAGCGAATGGGGTCTAAGCTCCTACAATGAGCAGTTCTTC
TRBJ2-7,TRBD2,few,TRBV4-1,CASSQDYWRGAYEQYF,TGCGCCAGCAGCCAAGATTATTGGCGGGGGGCCTACGAGCAGTACTTC
TRBJ1-1,.,few,TRBV20-1,CSAASRLNTEAFF,TGCAGTGCGGCCTCCAGGCTGAACACTGAAGCTTTCTTT
TRBJ1-1,.,.,TRBV5-1,CASSLGYSQTMNTEAFF,TGCGCCAGCAGCTTGGGGTACAGCCAAACAATGAACACTGAAGCTTTCTTT
TRBJ1-5,.,few,TRBV6-2/TRBV6-3,CASSAGSGSQPQHF,TGTGCCAGCAGTGCCGGGTCTGGCAGTCAGCCCCAGCATTTT
TRBJ1-2,.,.,TRBV19,CASSIEFRKDYGYTF,TGTGCCAGTAGTATTGAGTTCCGGAAGGACTATGGCTACACCTTC
TRBJ2-1,TRBD2,many,TRBV12-3/TRBV12-4,CASSPSGRGSYNEQFF,TGTGCCAGCAGTCCGAGCGGGAGAGGATCCTACAATGAGCAGTTCTTC
TRBJ1-5,.,.,TRBV21-1,CASSKAIYSNQPQHF,TGTGCCAGCAGCAAAGCGATCTATAGCAATCAGCCCCAGCATTTT
TRBJ2-1,TRBD2,.,TRBV6-1,CASSRLAGRHEQFF,TGTGCCAGCAGTCGACTAGCGGGGCGGCATGAGCAGTTCTTC
TRBJ2-1,TRBD2,few,TRBV7-8,CASSLTLWGSGDDEQFF,TGTGCCAGCAGCTTAACCTTGTGGGGTAGCGGGGATGATGAGCAGTTCTTC
TRBJ1-1,.,few,TRBV4-1,CASRGATMNTEAFF,TGCGCCAGCAGAGGGGCCACTATGAACACTGAAGCTTTCTTT
TRBJ2-3,.,few,TRBV4-1,CASSQPRSTDTQYF,TGCGCCAGCAGCCAACCCCGGAGCACAGATACGCAGTATTTT
TRBJ2-2,.,many,TRBV11-2,CASSLDRQASGELFF,TGTGCCAGCAGCTTAGATCGGCAGGCCAGTGGGGAGCTGTTTTTT
TRBJ2-1,.,many,TRBV24-1,CATSDLSRAGNNEQFF,TGTGCCACCAGTGATTTATCTCGGGCAGGGAACAATGAGCAGTTCTTC